This T cell receptor beta chain emerged from a study of blood T cell repertoires in COVID-19. For the study at large: Sites in the United States, Italy and Spain provided acute and convalescent COVID-19 samples.

The length of the CDR3 is 16 residues. Germline V gene sequence: CDR1 SGHRS, CDR2 YFSETQ. V lost 5 bases to trimming and J lost 8 bases; unmatched junction nucleotides: 14. TCRdb's copy holds only in-frame clones and misses some; the assay was immunoSEQ multiplex PCR. The data hold 100,000 to 120,000 clones, with 88% observed a single time. The receptor's source is a woman between 70 and 85 years old who had recovered from COVID-19. V is TRBV5-1 and J is TRBJ1-4; 8 bases are a match to TRBD1. Material: peripheral blood. The CDR3 DNA reads as TGCGCCAGCAGTCCCCAACACACAGGGGGAGGGGAAAAACTGTTTTTT. Protein product: CASSPQHTGGGEKLFF.